The rows below give T cell receptor beta chains drawn from one sample of a study of T-cell reconstitution after alpha-beta-depleted transplantation in children. TCRdb redid the calling of the PCR reads with MiXCR, one entry per CDR3 protein. The table lists a few hundred thousand distinct CDR3 sequences, approximately 41% of them singletons. The material sequenced was PBMCs, taken before TCRalphabeta/CD19-depleted stem cell transplant. The receptor set was obtained from a girl aged 2-15 years with aplastic anemia, due to receive a stem cell transplant. Each CDR3 is given with its conserved first and last residue. The D gene is left open where the match is weak. Not every row has a clone size; where given, it reads once, few, many or a size class.

v_gene,j_gene,abundance,d_gene,CDR3nt,CDR3aa
TRBV7-2,TRBJ2-5,.,.,TGTGCCAGCAGCCTAGGCAGTTGGTACCAAGAGACCCAGTACTTC,CASSLGSWYQETQYF
TRBV12-3/TRBV12-4,TRBJ2-1,few,TRBD2,TGTGCCAGCAGCTCGGGACTACAACTTAATGAGCAGTTCTTC,CASSSGLQLNEQFF
TRBV10-3,TRBJ1-1,once,.,TGTGCCATCAGTGAGGACGGTTTGACTGAAGCTTTCTTT,CAISEDGLTEAFF
TRBV20-1,TRBJ1-5,once,.,TGCAGTGCTAGAGGGCCCAACTTGCGGTCGCCCCAGCATTTT,CSARGPNLRSPQHF
TRBV20-1,TRBJ2-5,.,TRBD2,TGCAGTGCTAGAGGGCAGCGGGGGGGACAAGAGACCCAGTACTTC,CSARGQRGGQETQYF
TRBV5-1,TRBJ2-1,many,TRBD1,TGTGCCAGCAGCCTGGGACAGGGCGGGAATGAGCAGTTCTTC,CASSLGQGGNEQFF
TRBV4-2,TRBJ2-2,.,.,TGTGCCAGCAGCCATGCGTGGGGGCCCGGCACCGGGGAGCTGTTTTTT,CASSHAWGPGTGELFF
TRBV23-1,TRBJ1-5,.,.,TGCGCCAGCAGTCGGGTGGCACCAAACAGGGCTTGGAATCAGCCCCAGCATTTT,CASSRVAPNRAWNQPQHF
TRBV27,TRBJ1-4,many,TRBD1,TGTGCCAGCAGTTTACGGGGGACAGAACCGAATGAAAAACTGTTTTTT,CASSLRGTEPNEKLFF
TRBV6-5,TRBJ2-1,.,TRBD1,TGTGCCAGCAGTTGGACAGGGGGATATGAGCAGTTCTTC,CASSWTGGYEQFF
TRBV19,TRBJ1-1,few,.,TGTGCCAGTAGTATAGCGTATGTATGGGGGAACACTGAAGCTTTCTTT,CASSIAYVWGNTEAFF
TRBV4-1,TRBJ1-3,.,TRBD1,TGCGCCAGCAGCCAAGCGACAGGGGTGGGGGGAAACACCATATATTTT,CASSQATGVGGNTIYF
TRBV5-1,TRBJ2-7,.,.,TGCGCCAGCAGCCCGTTCGACAGTCGGATGGAGCAGTACTTC,CASSPFDSRMEQYF
TRBV9,TRBJ2-2,few,.,TGTGCCAGCAGCGTACTGGGAACGAACACCGGGGAGCTGTTTTTT,CASSVLGTNTGELFF
TRBV5-4,TRBJ1-1,.,.,TGTGCCAGCAGCTTGGAGCAGTTGAACACTGAAGCTTTCTTT,CASSLEQLNTEAFF
TRBV28,TRBJ1-4,.,.,TGTGCCAGCCTTACCCCCCACCAGGGGAATGAAAAACTGTTTTTT,CASLTPHQGNEKLFF
TRBV6-2/TRBV6-3,TRBJ2-3,many,TRBD2,TGTGCCAGCAGTTCCCTCGGCGGGAGAAGCACAGATACGCAGTATTTT,CASSSLGGRSTDTQYF
TRBV9,TRBJ2-1,.,.,TGTGCCAGCAGTGACCACACGGGACCTTACAATGAGCAGTTCTTC,CASSDHTGPYNEQFF
TRBV5-1,TRBJ2-7,many,.,TGCGCCAGCAGCTCCCACGGGGGGCGCGGCGAGCAGTACTTC,CASSSHGGRGEQYF
TRBV3-1,TRBJ2-7,few,.,TGTGCCAGCAGCCAGACGAAGACAGGTGGGTACGAGCAGTACTTC,CASSQTKTGGYEQYF
TRBV29-1,TRBJ2-3,many,.,TGCAGCGTTGAAGAAGGGCTTCCAACCCACACAGATACGCAGTATTTT,CSVEEGLPTHTDTQYF
TRBV28,TRBJ1-1,many,TRBD1,TGTGCCAGCAGCCATGGACAGGGCTGGAACACTGAAGCTTTCTTT,CASSHGQGWNTEAFF
TRBV20-1,TRBJ2-1,.,TRBD2,TGCTGTGCTAGAGCGGGCGGGGGACTGAGGAATGAGCAGTTCTTC,CCARAGGGLRNEQFF
TRBV6-1,TRBJ1-2,once,TRBD1,TGTGCCAGCAGAACGGGACAGCTCGAAACCTATGGCTACACCTTC,CASRTGQLETYGYTF
TRBV9,TRBJ1-1,few,.,TGTGCCAGCAGCGCAGGACAGCTGAACACTGAAGCTTTCTTT,CASSAGQLNTEAFF
TRBV7-2,TRBJ2-7,.,.,TGTGCCAGCGGGAAGCCGTACCCCTACGAGCAGTACTTC,CASGKPYPYEQYF
TRBV20-1,TRBJ2-7,many,.,TGCAGTGCTATCCTCCCGAGCTACGAGCAGTACTTC,CSAILPSYEQYF
TRBV20-1,TRBJ1-5,.,TRBD1,TGCAGTGCTGATCGAACCCCTACAGGGGATCAACAGCCCCAGCATTTT,CSADRTPTGDQQPQHF
TRBV29-1,TRBJ2-1,.,.,TGCAGCGTTGACCCTAGTAGGCAGTTCTTC,CSVDPSRQFF
TRBV27,TRBJ2-7,many,.,TGTGCCAGCAGTCGCGTGAGGGACGGCGAGCAGTACTTC,CASSRVRDGEQYF
TRBV7-8,TRBJ2-5,.,.,TGTGCCAGCAGCTGGTACATGCAAGAGACCCAGTACTTC,CASSWYMQETQYF
TRBV7-2,TRBJ2-2,many,.,TGTGCCAGCAGCGTTATATACCTCGGGGAGCTGTTTTTT,CASSVIYLGELFF
TRBV20-1,TRBJ2-2,many,TRBD2,TGCAGTGCTTTTGCCGGGAGGGCGGACGGGGAGCTGTTTTTT,CSAFAGRADGELFF
TRBV2,TRBJ2-7,few,TRBD1,TGTGCCATTAAGGACAGGGACCCCTACGAGCAGTACTTC,CAIKDRDPYEQYF
TRBV7-3,TRBJ2-3,many,TRBD1,TGTGCCAGCAGCTTAATGGGAATCGGACAGGGCCCCACAGATACGCAGTATTTT,CASSLMGIGQGPTDTQYF
TRBV6-1,TRBJ1-5,.,TRBD1,TGTGCCAGCAGTGAGTGGACAGGGGGTGGCAATCAGCCCCAGCATTTT,CASSEWTGGGNQPQHF
TRBV20-1,TRBJ2-3,.,TRBD2,TGCAGTGCTAGAGATTCCCGCTATGGACTAGCGGTCACAGATACGCAGTATTTT,CSARDSRYGLAVTDTQYF
TRBV10-3,TRBJ2-2,.,.,TGTGCCATCGGGGTAGCCTCCTGGAACACCGGGGAGCTGTTTTTT,CAIGVASWNTGELFF
TRBV29-1,TRBJ2-1,.,.,TGCAGCGTTCCTCTAGGGGGCAATGAGCAGTTCTTC,CSVPLGGNEQFF
TRBV5-1,TRBJ1-1,.,TRBD1,TGCGCCAGCCAAAATAACAGACAGGGCGGGGAAGCTTTCTTT,CASQNNRQGGEAFF
TRBV9,TRBJ2-5,.,.,TGTGCCAGCAGCGTAGGTGAGGGGGGGCAGAAGACCCAGTACTTC,CASSVGEGGQKTQYF
TRBV24-1,TRBJ1-5,.,.,TGTGCCACCATCCCCCACAGGGAGTATCAGCCCCAGCATTTT,CATIPHREYQPQHF
TRBV12-3/TRBV12-4,TRBJ2-7,many,TRBD2,TGTGCCAGCAGTCCCGGGACTAACGAGCAGTACTTC,CASSPGTNEQYF
TRBV19,TRBJ2-1,few,TRBD2,TGTGCCAGTAGTATACGACTAGCGGGTAGGTCCCATGAGCAGTTCTTC,CASSIRLAGRSHEQFF
TRBV20-1,TRBJ1-5,few,.,TGCAGTGCTACCCCGACAGGAGCACACAATCAGCCCCAGCATTTT,CSATPTGAHNQPQHF
TRBV28,TRBJ1-5,.,TRBD1,TGTGCCAGCTCCGTTGTCAGGGGGCAGCCCCAGCATTTT,CASSVVRGQPQHF
TRBV29-1,TRBJ2-7,.,TRBD2,TGCAGCGGCGGGGGTTTGAGCTCCTACGAGCAGTACTTC,CSGGGLSSYEQYF
TRBV5-1,TRBJ2-1,many,.,TGCGCCAGCAGCTTGGTGCCAGGGTATGGTGAGCAGTTCTTC,CASSLVPGYGEQFF
TRBV4-2,TRBJ1-5,.,.,TGTGCCAGCAGCGCAAGAAATCAGCCCCAGCATTTT,CASSARNQPQHF
TRBV18,TRBJ2-1,.,TRBD2,TGTGCCAGCTCAGCGGGACTAGCCTACAATGAGCAGTTCTTC,CASSAGLAYNEQFF
TRBV3-1,TRBJ2-7,.,TRBD1,TGTGCCAGCAGCCAAGATCGGAGAGGGGGCACGAGTCGGGAGCAGTACTTC,CASSQDRRGGTSREQYF
TRBV5-1,TRBJ1-1,.,.,TGCGCCAGCAGCTTGGGGGGCTTACAAGTCATGAACACTGAAGCTTTCTTT,CASSLGGLQVMNTEAFF
TRBV28,TRBJ2-7,once,.,TGTGCCAGCAGTTTGGATCAGCGTTACGAGCAGTACTTC,CASSLDQRYEQYF
TRBV7-8,TRBJ2-2,many,.,TGTGCCAGCAGCTTCGCTGGCGGGGAGCTGTTTTTT,CASSFAGGELFF
TRBV5-5,TRBJ1-6,.,TRBD1,TGTGCCAGCAGCAACCGGGACAGAAATTCACCCCTCCACTTT,CASSNRDRNSPLHF
TRBV28,TRBJ1-3,.,.,TGTGCCAGCGGAGGACCTTGGGGGGTCGGAAACACCATATATTTT,CASGGPWGVGNTIYF